Listed below are T cell receptor beta chains from one sample, sequenced in a study of vaccination and CD4 T cells after COVID-19. For these TCRs, the target antigens are not known. TCRdb analysed the PCR reads with MiXCR anew, one entry per CDR3 protein. In the table there are some 25,000 distinct CDR3 sequences, about 52% of which are singletons. Sequenced: CD4+ T cells from blood, cultured in vitro. These receptor sequences come from a human donor who had recovered from COVID-19. Both conserved end residues are part of each CDR3. D genes are given only for firm matches. Where a row states a size, it is once, few, many or the class of an expanded clone; other rows omit it.

J gene | clone size | D gene | V gene | CDR3 protein | CDR3 DNA
TRBJ1-1 | - | - | TRBV6-2/TRBV6-3 | CASSYSRGGNTEAFF | TGTGCCAGCAGTTACTCCCGGGGAGGAAACACTGAAGCTTTCTTT
TRBJ2-2 | - | - | TRBV10-1 | CASSEQRPGELFF | TGCGCCAGCAGTGAGCAGCGGCCCGGGGAGCTGTTTTTT
TRBJ2-7 | - | TRBD1 | TRBV5-1 | CASSLSSQGASYEQYF | TGCGCCAGCAGCTTGAGCTCCCAGGGGGCGTCCTACGAGCAGTACTTC
TRBJ2-5 | - | - | TRBV21-1 | CASSTLAGGRETQYF | TGTGCCAGCAGCACCCTAGCGGGGGGGCGGGAGACCCAGTACTTC
TRBJ2-5 | - | - | TRBV11-2 | CASSPGLAQETQYF | TGTGCCAGCAGCCCCGGCCTAGCGCAAGAGACCCAGTACTTC
TRBJ2-3 | - | TRBD1 | TRBV28 | CASSKTTGTDTQYF | TGTGCCAGCAGTAAGACGACAGGGACAGATACGCAGTATTTT
TRBJ2-6 | few | - | TRBV21-1 | CASSKWELPYSGANVLTF | TGTGCCAGCAGCAAATGGGAACTACCCTACTCTGGGGCCAACGTCCTGACTTTC
TRBJ2-7 | - | TRBD1 | TRBV6-1 | CASRINRGVNDEQYF | TGTGCCAGCAGGATTAACAGGGGGGTTAACGACGAGCAGTACTTC
TRBJ2-7 | - | - | TRBV20-1 | CSASRGPQGYEQYF | TGCAGTGCTAGCAGAGGACCACAAGGCTACGAGCAGTACTTC
TRBJ2-4 | - | TRBD2 | TRBV11-2 | CASSFGGEGIRAYF | TGTGCCAGCAGCTTTGGAGGGGAGGGGATAAGGGCGTACTTC
TRBJ1-1 | once | TRBD1 | TRBV28 | CASSGAGTGANTEAFF | TGTGCCAGCAGTGGTGCCGGGACAGGGGCGAACACTGAAGCTTTCTTT
TRBJ2-7 | few | - | TRBV7-7 | CASSRAPGEIDEQYF | TGTGCTAGCAGCCGCGCCCCAGGGGAAATTGATGAGCAGTACTTC
TRBJ2-7 | - | - | TRBV5-1 | CASRSIQAYEQYF | TGCGCCAGCAGATCCATCCAGGCCTACGAGCAGTACTTC
TRBJ2-3 | - | TRBD2 | TRBV4-3 | CASSQDPGGSRTDTQYF | TGCGCCAGCAGCCAAGATCCGGGGGGGTCCCGAACAGATACGCAGTATTTT
TRBJ1-2 | few | - | TRBV28 | CASSSPGGRRKGYTF | TGTGCCAGCAGTTCCCCGGGGGGCAGAAGAAAAGGCTACACCTTC
TRBJ2-7 | - | TRBD2 | TRBV6-1 | CASSPLTGTSGRLAYEQYF | TGTGCCAGCAGTCCTCTAACCGGGACTAGCGGGAGATTAGCCTACGAGCAGTACTTC
TRBJ2-7 | few | - | TRBV4-3 | CASSQDTFSAGLPYEQYF | TGCGCCAGCAGCCAAGATACTTTTAGTGCGGGACTCCCCTACGAGCAGTACTTC
TRBJ2-7 | few | - | TRBV18 | CASSPLSGGSEQYF | TGTGCCAGCTCACCACTATCGGGGGGCAGCGAGCAGTACTTC
TRBJ2-1 | - | - | TRBV27 | CASSFLGAPYNEQFF | TGTGCCAGCAGTTTTCTCGGGGCACCTTACAATGAGCAGTTCTTC
TRBJ2-1 | - | - | TRBV11-3 | CASSSGGESYNEQFF | TGTGCCAGCAGCTCCGGCGGGGAATCCTACAATGAGCAGTTCTTC
TRBJ1-5 | - | - | TRBV18 | CASSPVRGDSNQPQHF | TGTGCCAGCTCACCAGTCCGGGGAGATAGCAATCAGCCCCAGCATTTT
TRBJ1-1 | - | TRBD1 | TRBV6-1 | CASSEKGAGAFF | TGTGCCAGCAGTGAGAAGGGGGCGGGAGCTTTCTTT
TRBJ2-7 | - | - | TRBV7-9 | CASSFAGTEQYF | TGTGCCAGCAGCTTTGCCGGGACCGAGCAGTACTTC
TRBJ2-2 | few | - | TRBV19 | CASSILVVTGELFF | TGTGCCAGTAGTATACTAGTGGTCACCGGGGAGCTGTTTTTT
TRBJ1-2 | once | - | TRBV7-2 | CASSLAGTLYGYTF | TGTGCCAGCAGCTTAGCCGGGACACTCTATGGCTACACCTTC
TRBJ2-5 | - | - | TRBV6-4 | CASSPTPGETQYF | TGTGCCAGCAGCCCGACCCCGGGAGAGACCCAGTACTTC
TRBJ2-7 | - | - | TRBV7-2 | CASSRDPRDLSYEQYF | TGTGCCAGCAGCCGCGACCCTCGGGACCTCTCCTACGAGCAGTACTTC
TRBJ2-7 | few | TRBD2 | TRBV7-8 | CASSLLTSGKYEQYF | TGTGCCAGCAGCTTATTAACTAGCGGGAAATACGAGCAGTACTTC
TRBJ2-3 | - | TRBD2 | TRBV18 | CASSPRTSGRDTQYF | TGTGCCAGCTCACCACGGACTAGCGGGAGGGATACGCAGTATTTT
TRBJ2-3 | - | TRBD2 | TRBV20-1 | CSAPTSGTSTDTQYF | TGCAGTGCCCCGACTAGCGGAACGAGCACAGATACGCAGTATTTT
TRBJ2-7 | - | - | TRBV7-9 | CASSPIYYEQYF | TGTGCCAGCAGCCCTATATACTACGAGCAGTACTTC
TRBJ2-3 | - | - | TRBV6-2/TRBV6-3 | CASSPSTDTQYF | TGTGCCAGCAGTCCTAGCACAGATACGCAGTATTTT
TRBJ2-3 | - | TRBD1 | TRBV20-1 | CSPGQGTDTQYF | TGCAGTCCGGGACAGGGGACAGATACGCAGTATTTT
TRBJ2-1 | - | - | TRBV6-1 | CASSPPWGVREGVEQFF | TGTGCCAGCAGTCCACCCTGGGGGGTGCGCGAGGGGGTTGAGCAGTTCTTC
TRBJ2-3 | - | TRBD2 | TRBV20-1 | CSARKLAGGTDTQYF | TGCAGTGCTAGAAAGCTAGCGGGAGGCACAGATACGCAGTATTTT
TRBJ2-5 | - | - | TRBV20-1 | CSARDNLADWGETQYF | TGCAGTGCTAGAGATAACCTAGCCGATTGGGGAGAGACCCAGTACTTC
TRBJ1-2 | - | - | TRBV28 | CASFAGQGSRGYTF | TGTGCCAGCTTTGCGGGGCAGGGGTCAAGAGGCTACACCTTC
TRBJ1-2 | - | - | TRBV20-1 | CSARAWGVLYYGYTF | TGCAGTGCTAGAGCTTGGGGGGTTCTTTACTATGGCTACACCTTC
TRBJ2-1 | few | - | TRBV5-1 | CASSRERDTYNEQFF | TGCGCCAGCAGCCGTGAAAGGGACACCTACAATGAGCAGTTCTTC
TRBJ2-3 | few | - | TRBV7-2 | CASSLERTDTQYF | TGTGCCAGCAGCTTAGAGCGGACAGATACGCAGTATTTT
TRBJ2-2 | few | - | TRBV28 | CASSFYRQVTGELFF | TGTGCCAGCAGTTTTTATCGACAGGTCACCGGGGAGCTGTTTTTT
TRBJ1-5 | few | - | TRBV9 | CASNRAGEGQPQHF | TGTGCCAGCAACCGTGCGGGGGAAGGCCAGCCCCAGCATTTT
TRBJ2-5 | - | - | TRBV11-2 | CASSLGLKETQYF | TGTGCCAGCAGCTTAGGGCTAAAAGAGACCCAGTACTTC
TRBJ1-1 | - | TRBD1 | TRBV7-2 | CASSFRDRGTEAFF | TGTGCCAGCAGCTTCCGGGACAGGGGCACTGAAGCTTTCTTT
TRBJ1-4 | - | - | TRBV27 | CASSLLGPSGELFF | TGTGCCAGCAGTTTATTGGGCCCCAGTGGGGAACTGTTTTTT
TRBJ2-7 | once | - | TRBV5-6 | CASSSYIEQYF | TGTGCCAGCAGCTCATACATTGAGCAGTACTTC
TRBJ2-2 | - | - | TRBV21-1 | CASSKDQREEGGELFF | TGTGCCAGCAGCAAAGATCAGCGGGAGGAGGGCGGGGAGCTGTTTTTT
TRBJ1-2 | few | - | TRBV20-1 | CSARDHGGRLNGYTF | TGCAGTGCTAGAGATCATGGGGGACGCCTGAATGGCTACACCTTC
TRBJ1-5 | medium-sized | - | TRBV6-2/TRBV6-3 | CASSFLQRYSNQPQHF | TGTGCCAGCAGTTTCCTACAGAGATATAGCAATCAGCCCCAGCATTTT
TRBJ2-7 | - | TRBD2 | TRBV28 | CASSFPSGGGEQYF | TGTGCCAGCAGTTTTCCTAGCGGGGGCGGTGAGCAGTACTTC
TRBJ1-2 | - | TRBD1 | TRBV6-1 | CASSGQGGSGYTF | TGTGCCAGCAGTGGACAGGGAGGTTCTGGCTACACCTTC
TRBJ1-6 | - | - | TRBV28 | CASSLAATYSYNSPLHF | TGTGCCAGCAGTTTAGCAGCCACCTACTCCTATAATTCACCCCTCCACTTT
TRBJ2-7 | once | - | TRBV6-1 | CASSEAGAWQYF | TGTGCCAGCAGTGAAGCGGGAGCTTGGCAGTACTTC
TRBJ2-1 | - | - | TRBV7-9 | CASSPTDNEQFF | TGTGCCAGCAGCCCTACTGACAATGAGCAGTTCTTC